The 32 T cell receptor beta chains listed next were all sequenced from one sample in a study of blood T cell repertoires in COVID-19. The repertoire was sequenced with immunoSEQ multiplex PCR; TCRdb's copy has only in-frame clones and lacks some. This table has about 240,000 clones, about 80% appearing once. The material sequenced was peripheral blood. The receptors shown here come from a woman older than 75 with acute or convalescent COVID-19.

V gene TRBV3-1 (or the pseudogene TRBV3-2) combines with J gene TRBJ2-5, with D tentatively TRBD2 (5 bases). In germline, CDR1 is LGHDT, CDR2 YNNKEL (reference sequence). The length of the CDR3 is 14 residues. V was pared by 2 bases and J by 7 bases, with 14 bases between. As DNA, the CDR3 is TGTGCCAGCAGCCAACCCTTAGGACGGGGGACCCAGTACTTC. As protein: CASSQPLGRGTQYF.

The chain recombines TRBV7-9 with TRBJ2-2, with D maybe TRBD2 (5 bases). Germline CDR1 is SEHNR and CDR2 is FQNEAQ (reference sequence). V was clipped by 2 bases and J by 6 bases, with 10 bases between them. This CDR3 comprises 14 residues. The CDR3 is CASSLTSNAGELFF. The CDR3 coding sequence is TGTGCCAGCAGCTTAACTAGTAACGCCGGGGAGCTGTTTTTT.

The chain combines TRBV10-3 with TRBJ2-3; 9 nucleotides match TRBD2. This CDR3 contains 15 residues. Germline V gene data show CDR1 as ENHRY and CDR2 as SYGVKD. V shed 6 bases, J shed 3 bases, and the junction held 7 bases outside the gene matches. DNA of the CDR3: TGTGCCATCAGGGATAGCGGGGGCGCAACAGATACGCAGTATTTT. Translating it yields CAIRDSGGATDTQYF.

This chain uses TRBV28 with TRBJ1-2; 8 bases map to TRBD1. From germline, CDR1 is MDHEN and CDR2 SYDVKM. J gave up 8 bases and V 3 bases, and 14 bases lay outside the gene matches. This CDR3 is built from 16 residues. CDR3 sequence (DNA): TGTGCCAGCAGTTTTGCCGGGACAGGTGCGACGGGCGGCTACACCTTC. Its protein product is CASSFAGTGATGGYTF.

The chain employs TRBV5-4 and TRBJ2-1; perhaps TRBD1 as D (5 bases). The CDR3 runs to 16 residues. Trimming shortened V by 3 bases and J by 2 bases, and 15 bases separated the two germline ends. CDR1 and CDR2 (germline): SGHNT, YYREEE (reference sequence). CDR3: CASSSNHRTPYNEQFF. CDR3 coding DNA: TGTGCCAGCAGCTCCAACCACAGGACCCCCTACAATGAGCAGTTCTTC.

The J gene is TRBJ1-2, the V gene TRBV6-5; 9 bases agree with TRBD1. The CDR3 contains 14 residues. V shed 6 bases and J 4 bases; nucleotides not matched to a gene: 6. From germline, CDR1 is MNHEY and CDR2 SVGAGI. The CDR3 DNA reads TGTGCCAGCAGGCCCACAGGGGGCACCTATGGCTACACCTTC. Protein product: CASRPTGGTYGYTF.

The chain joins TRBV30 to TRBJ2-3, with 9 bases fitting TRBD2. V shed 2 bases, J shed 4 bases, and the junction held 7 bases outside the gene matches. Looked up from germline, CDR1 is GTSNPN and CDR2 is SVGIG (reference sequence). The CDR3 totals 15 residues. DNA for the CDR3: TGTGCCTGGAGTTCGCGGGGGGGCGGGGCAGATACGCAGTATTTT. Protein: CAWSSRGGGADTQYF.

The gene calls are TRBV7-9 and TRBJ1-1; TRBD1 matches at 7 bases. In germline, CDR1 is SEHNR, CDR2 FQNEAQ (reference sequence). The CDR3 consists of 17 residues. Trimming at V came to 0 bases and at J to 5 bases, leaving 12 bases not matched to a gene. The CDR3 spells CASSLAWLPGGGTEAFF. In DNA form, the CDR3 reads TGTGCCAGCAGCTTAGCGTGGCTTCCAGGGGGTGGGACTGAAGCTTTCTTT.

This clone was recorded only once. The chain couples TRBV19 to TRBJ2-7, with no clear D. In germline, CDR1 is LNHDA, CDR2 SQIVND (reference sequence). Trimming pared 6 bases from V and 5 bases from J, leaving 14 bases between. CDR3 length: 13 residues. The CDR3 loop is CASSPRQSNEQYF. The CDR3 DNA reads TGTGCCAGTAGCCCCAGGCAGTCTAACGAGCAGTACTTC.

On this clone itself: The sample carries other DNA sequences with the same CDR3. J is TRBJ2-1 and V is TRBV14; 7 bases fit TRBD1. This CDR3 region has 15 residues. From germline, CDR1 is SGHDN and CDR2 FVKESK. The V segment lost 4 bases and the J segment 2 bases; nucleotides outside the gene matches: 5. CDR3 protein: CASSPRGGAYNEQFF. CDR3 nucleotide sequence: TGTGCCAGCAGCCCGAGAGGGGGCGCCTACAATGAGCAGTTCTTC.

This rearrangement joins TRBV19 to TRBJ1-3; 10 bases map to TRBD1. Per germline, CDR1 LNHDA and CDR2 SQIVND (reference sequence). J was trimmed by 1 base and V by 3 bases; bases with no gene match: 3. CDR3 length: 16 residues. The CDR3 protein is CASSIAGQGSGNTIYF. The CDR3 coding sequence is TGTGCCAGTAGTATTGCGGGACAGGGGTCTGGAAACACCATATATTTT.

This CDR3 is CASRVRETQYF. The CDR3 DNA sequence: TGTGCCAGCCGCGTGCGAGAGACCCAGTACTTC. V is TRBV2 and J is TRBJ2-5; D is ambiguous. The CDR3 is 11 amino acids. Trimming left V 8 bases short and J 4 bases short, with 8 bases between. The germline V gene has CDR1 SNHLY and CDR2 FYNNEI. Filled out from reference TRBV2 and TRBJ2-5, the complete variable domain reads EPEVTQTPSHQVTQMGQEVILRCVPISNHLYFYWYRQILGQKVEFLVSFYNNEISEKSEIFDDQFSVERPDGSNFTLKIRSTKLEDSAMYFCASRVRETQYFGPGTRLLVL.

The chain is built from TRBV27 and TRBJ1-3; the D gene is possibly TRBD1 (6 bases). The CDR3 contains 13 residues. With 8 bases removed from V and 4 bases from J, the gap between germline ends came to 12 bases. The germline CDR1 and CDR2 sequences are MNHEY and SMNVEV (reference sequence). Written as DNA, the CDR3 is TGTGCCAGCTGGCCGGACAGAGGAAACACCATATATTTT. Translating it yields CASWPDRGNTIYF.

The V gene is TRBV7-2, the J gene TRBJ2-1, with D perhaps matching TRBD1 (6 bases). Germline CDR1 and CDR2: SGHTA and FQGNSA. The V gene lost 4 bases and the J gene lost 4 bases, with 11 bases spanning the gap. The CDR3 has 14 residues. The CDR3 nucleotides are TGTGCCAGCAGCTCCCGACAGGTTTACAATGAGCAGTTCTTC. The encoded protein is CASSSRQVYNEQFF.

Remarks on this clone: Other nucleotide sequences from this sample produce the same CDR3. The V gene is TRBV5-1, the J gene TRBJ1-1; tentative D call: TRBD1 (5 bases). V was pared by 2 bases and J by 4 bases, with 12 bases between. Looked up from germline, CDR1 is SGHRS and CDR2 is YFSETQ. The CDR3 covers 14 residues. This CDR3 is CASSLAGGGTEAFF. The CDR3 DNA sequence: TGCGCCAGCAGCTTAGCCGGGGGTGGCACTGAAGCTTTCTTT.

This chain links TRBV6-2 or TRBV6-3 with TRBJ1-2; D gene uncertain. CDR3 length equals 13 residues. Germline lookup yields CDR1 MNHEY and CDR2 SVGEGT. V was pared by 5 bases and J by 1 base, with 8 bases between. CDR3: CASSERLNYGYTF. The CDR3 nucleotides are TGTGCCAGCAGTGAGAGGCTTAACTATGGCTACACCTTC.

This clone has more than one count but fewer than ten. J is TRBJ1-3 and V is TRBV28; 9 bases agree with TRBD1. Germline CDR1 MDHEN, CDR2 SYDVKM. The CDR3 has 15 amino acids. With 7 bases clipped from V and 4 bases from J, the junction kept 8 bases outside the gene matches. The CDR3 is CASISQGARGNTIYF. The CDR3 DNA reads as TGTGCCAGCATCTCACAGGGGGCGAGAGGAAACACCATATATTTT.

V is TRBV18 and J is TRBJ2-6; the match to TRBD1 covers 7 bases. Germline V lookup: CDR1 KGHSH, CDR2 LQKENI. The V gene end was trimmed by 1 base and the J gene end by 4 bases; junction bases not matched to a gene: 1. The CDR3 has 15 amino acids. CDR3 amino acids: CASSPQGAGANVLTF. The CDR3 DNA follows: TGTGCCAGCTCACCACAGGGGGCCGGGGCCAACGTCCTGACTTTC.

The rearrangement uses TRBV5-1 and TRBJ2-3; D is unresolved. CDR3 length: 14 amino acids. Germline V gives CDR1 SGHRS, CDR2 YFSETQ. The V end lost 0 bases, the J end lost 5 bases, and 10 bases lay between the germline ends. The DNA for the CDR3 is TGCGCCAGCAGCTTGGAAACCTCGGGAGATACGCAGTATTTT. This codes for CASSLETSGDTQYF.

The chain links TRBV2 to TRBJ2-1, with 7 nucleotides matching TRBD1. This CDR3 is built from 12 residues. CDR1 and CDR2 from the germline V gene are SNHLY and FYNNEI. V was pared by 4 bases and J by 11 bases, with 5 bases of the junction left unmatched. CDR3 bases: TGTGCCAGCAGTGGGCTGACAGGGAAGCAGTTCTTC. Translated: CASSGLTGKQFF.

With regard to this clone: This specimen includes other DNA sequences encoding the same CDR3. The rearrangement joins TRBV28 to TRBJ1-5; D uncertain. The ends were cut back, 6 bases at V and 7 bases at J, with 13 bases in the middle. The germline V gene has CDR1 MDHEN and CDR2 SYDVKM. The CDR3 sequence is 13 residues long. CDR3 protein: CASSLRGWQPQHF. Here the CDR3 DNA reads TGTGCCAGCAGCCTCCGAGGCTGGCAGCCCCAGCATTTT.

The CDR3 DNA reads TGTGCCATCAGTGAGAGGCCGGACAGCGGTAATGAAAAACTGTTTTTT. Translating it yields CAISERPDSGNEKLFF. The chain couples TRBV10-3 to TRBJ1-4, with D maybe TRBD1 (6 bases). Germline loops: CDR1 ENHRY, CDR2 SYGVKD. The length of the CDR3 is 16 residues. V was pared by 2 bases and J by 4 bases, with 14 bases between.

This chain uses TRBV21-1 with TRBJ1-1. TRBV21-1 counts as a pseudogene. The CDR3 length is 16 residues. CDR3 loop: CASSLNWGGAATEAFF. The CDR3 coding sequence is TGTGCCAGCAGCCTCAATTGGGGGGGTGCGGCCACTGAAGCTTTCTTT.

Concerning this clone itself: Other DNA sequences of this sample code for an identical CDR3. CDR3 loop: CASSPGQGRTDTQYF. The DNA of the CDR3 is TGCGCCAGCAGCCCCGGACAGGGGAGGACAGATACGCAGTATTTT. The V call is TRBV5-1, the J call TRBJ2-3, with 9 bases fitting TRBD1. With V trimmed by 4 bases and J by 3 bases, 6 bases remained unmatched. CDR3 length: 15 amino acids. CDR1 is SGHRS and CDR2 is YFSETQ in the germline V gene. The complete variable domain, with remaining parts taken from reference TRBV5-1 and TRBJ2-3, reads KAGVTQTPRYLIKTRGQQVTLSCSPISGHRSVSWYQQTPGQGLQFLFEYFSETQRNKGNFPGRFSGRQFSNSRSEMNVSTLELGDSALYLCASSPGQGRTDTQYFGPGTRLTVL.

This clone was seen a handful of times. The chain links TRBV18 to TRBJ1-6; 10 nucleotides agree with TRBD1. Germline trimming cut 6 bases from V and 9 bases from J; bases unmatched to any gene: 11. CDR3 length: 16 residues. The germline V gene has CDR1 KGHSH and CDR2 LQKENI. This chain's CDR3 is CASSQDQDRGSSPLHF. The CDR3 nucleotides read TGTGCCAGCTCCCAGGACCAGGACAGGGGGTCTTCACCCCTCCACTTT.

This clone showed up just once. The genes are TRBV20-1 and TRBJ1-2; a weak D match, TRBD1 (6 bases). Per germline, CDR1 DFQATT and CDR2 SNEGSKA (reference sequence). The CDR3 has 13 amino acids. Trimming cost V 3 bases and J 4 bases, with 12 bases left between them. The CDR3 bases are TGCAGTGCTAGTGTGCAGGGGACCTATGGCTACACCTTC. Its protein is CSASVQGTYGYTF.

This rearrangement joins TRBV5-1 to TRBJ1-6, with D unclear. The germline V and J ends were trimmed by 4 bases and 7 bases, with 21 bases remaining between them. This CDR3 spans 17 amino acids. Per germline, CDR1 SGHRS and CDR2 YFSETQ. The CDR3 is CASSAPGMAPGNSPLHF. CDR3 coding DNA: TGCGCCAGCAGCGCGCCGGGGATGGCACCGGGGAATTCACCCCTCCACTTT.

The chain joins TRBV19 to TRBJ1-1, with TRBD1 identical over 7 bases. Germline assignment: CDR1 LNHDA and CDR2 SQIVND (reference sequence). The CDR3 runs to 15 residues. V lost 9 bases and J lost 4; bases outside the gene matches: 14. Here the CDR3 reads CASQEQGVGSTEAFF. CDR3 in DNA: TGTGCCAGCCAGGAGCAGGGGGTCGGGAGCACTGAAGCTTTCTTT. Full variable domain (remainder filled in from reference TRBV19 and TRBJ1-1): DGGITQSPKYLFRKEGQNVTLSCEQNLNHDAMYWYRQDPGQGLRLIYYSQIVNDFQKGDIAEGYSVSREKKESFPLTVTSAQKNPTAFYLCASQEQGVGSTEAFFGQGTRLTVV.

The chain couples TRBV19 to TRBJ2-6, with D hard to call. CDR1 and CDR2 from the germline V gene are LNHDA and SQIVND (reference sequence). The CDR3 contains 13 residues. Deletions cut 2 bases from V and 4 bases from J, with 3 bases between. Here the CDR3 reads CASSILGANVLTF. DNA for the CDR3: TGTGCCAGTAGTATACTAGGGGCCAACGTCCTGACTTTC.

J is TRBJ2-2 and V is TRBV5-1; tentatively, D is TRBD1 (7 bases). The germline V gene has CDR1 SGHRS and CDR2 YFSETQ. The CDR3 has 16 residues. V shed 4 bases and J shed 4 bases, with 17 bases lying between them. The CDR3: CASSRVAGGGTGELFF. The CDR3 DNA reads as TGCGCCAGCAGCCGAGTGGCAGGGGGAGGCACCGGGGAGCTGTTTTTT. The whole variable domain, remainder taken from reference TRBV5-1 and TRBJ2-2, is KAGVTQTPRYLIKTRGQQVTLSCSPISGHRSVSWYQQTPGQGLQFLFEYFSETQRNKGNFPGRFSGRQFSNSRSEMNVSTLELGDSALYLCASSRVAGGGTGELFFGEGSRLTVL.

The chain uses TRBV18 and TRBJ2-2; D remains ambiguous. CDR3 length: 14 amino acids. CDR1 is KGHSH, CDR2 LQKENI, per germline. The ends were cut back, 4 bases at V and 6 bases at J, with 12 bases in the middle. The CDR3 coding sequence is TGTGCCAGCTCACGACCTCTGATAGCCGGGGAGCTGTTTTTT. This encodes CASSRPLIAGELFF.

V is TRBV27 and J is TRBJ1-4, with 7 nucleotides matching TRBD1. Germline CDR1 and CDR2: MNHEY and SMNVEV (reference sequence). CDR3 length: 14 residues. Unmatched junction bases numbered 7, after V lost 2 bases and J lost 10 bases. CDR3 protein: CASSLTGQLVKLFF. The CDR3 region has the DNA TGTGCCAGCAGTTTAACGGGACAGCTGGTAAAACTGTTTTTT.